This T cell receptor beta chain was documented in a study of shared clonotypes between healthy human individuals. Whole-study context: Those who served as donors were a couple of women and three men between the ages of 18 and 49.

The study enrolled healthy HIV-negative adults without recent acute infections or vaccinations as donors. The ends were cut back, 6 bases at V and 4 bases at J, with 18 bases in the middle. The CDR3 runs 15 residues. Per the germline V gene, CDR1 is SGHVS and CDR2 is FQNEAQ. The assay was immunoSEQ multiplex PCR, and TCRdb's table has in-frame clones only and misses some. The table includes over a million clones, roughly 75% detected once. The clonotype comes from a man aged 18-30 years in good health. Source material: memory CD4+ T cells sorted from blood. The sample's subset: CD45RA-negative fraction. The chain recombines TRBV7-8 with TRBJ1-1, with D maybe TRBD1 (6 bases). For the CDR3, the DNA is TGTGCCAGCAGTACAAGCGGGGGCGTCGGCACTGAAGCTTTCTTT. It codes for CASSTSGGVGTEAFF.